This T cell receptor beta chain stems from a study of blood T cells in healthy people across ages. Study-wide results and limits: Per-million-T-cell TCR beta diversity fell roughly linearly with age.

Only a few counts were recorded for this clonotype. Its antigen remains unidentified. This CDR3 has 14 amino acids. Germline V gene sequence: CDR1 MNHEY, CDR2 SMNVEV (reference sequence). Between the trimmed V and J ends, which lost 3 bases and 7 bases, there was a span of 10 bases. With a J-beta primer mix and a sample-barcoded 5' primer, a second PCR ran 7 to 11 cycles. MiXCR, applied by TCRdb to the 5' RACE reads, yields one record per CDR3 protein. The sample yields 800,000 to 1,300,000 distinct CDR3 sequences, about 25% seen once. The sample was also reused in another study, on T cells of mothers and their children.

Sequencing was performed on blood. The chain links TRBV27 to TRBJ1-6, with TRBD1 as a possible D gene (5 bases). The origin of this receptor is a girl aged 2-10 years in good health. The CDR3 loop is CASSFGTRNSPLHF. The CDR3 DNA follows: TGTGCCAGCAGTTTTGGGACTAGGAATTCACCCCTCCACTTT.